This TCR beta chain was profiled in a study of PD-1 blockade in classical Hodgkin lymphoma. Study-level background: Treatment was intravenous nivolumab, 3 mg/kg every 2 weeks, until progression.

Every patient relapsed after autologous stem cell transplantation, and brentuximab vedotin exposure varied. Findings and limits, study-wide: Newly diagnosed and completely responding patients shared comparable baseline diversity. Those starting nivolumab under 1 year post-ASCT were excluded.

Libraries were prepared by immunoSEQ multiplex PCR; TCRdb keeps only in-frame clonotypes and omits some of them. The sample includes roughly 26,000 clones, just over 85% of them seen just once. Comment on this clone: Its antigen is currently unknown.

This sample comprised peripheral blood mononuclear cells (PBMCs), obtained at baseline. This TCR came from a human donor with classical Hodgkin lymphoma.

The CDR3 sequence: CASSPTGLSNTEAFF. In DNA, the CDR3 is TGTGCCAGTAGTCCGACGGGACTCTCGAACACTGAAGCTTTCTTT. The rearrangement links TRBV19 to TRBJ1-1; weak D call: TRBD1 (5 bases). V lost 5 bases and J 1 base, leaving 14 bases between the germline ends. This CDR3 is 15 amino acids long. Germline-derived CDR1 and CDR2 are LNHDA and SQIVND (reference sequence).